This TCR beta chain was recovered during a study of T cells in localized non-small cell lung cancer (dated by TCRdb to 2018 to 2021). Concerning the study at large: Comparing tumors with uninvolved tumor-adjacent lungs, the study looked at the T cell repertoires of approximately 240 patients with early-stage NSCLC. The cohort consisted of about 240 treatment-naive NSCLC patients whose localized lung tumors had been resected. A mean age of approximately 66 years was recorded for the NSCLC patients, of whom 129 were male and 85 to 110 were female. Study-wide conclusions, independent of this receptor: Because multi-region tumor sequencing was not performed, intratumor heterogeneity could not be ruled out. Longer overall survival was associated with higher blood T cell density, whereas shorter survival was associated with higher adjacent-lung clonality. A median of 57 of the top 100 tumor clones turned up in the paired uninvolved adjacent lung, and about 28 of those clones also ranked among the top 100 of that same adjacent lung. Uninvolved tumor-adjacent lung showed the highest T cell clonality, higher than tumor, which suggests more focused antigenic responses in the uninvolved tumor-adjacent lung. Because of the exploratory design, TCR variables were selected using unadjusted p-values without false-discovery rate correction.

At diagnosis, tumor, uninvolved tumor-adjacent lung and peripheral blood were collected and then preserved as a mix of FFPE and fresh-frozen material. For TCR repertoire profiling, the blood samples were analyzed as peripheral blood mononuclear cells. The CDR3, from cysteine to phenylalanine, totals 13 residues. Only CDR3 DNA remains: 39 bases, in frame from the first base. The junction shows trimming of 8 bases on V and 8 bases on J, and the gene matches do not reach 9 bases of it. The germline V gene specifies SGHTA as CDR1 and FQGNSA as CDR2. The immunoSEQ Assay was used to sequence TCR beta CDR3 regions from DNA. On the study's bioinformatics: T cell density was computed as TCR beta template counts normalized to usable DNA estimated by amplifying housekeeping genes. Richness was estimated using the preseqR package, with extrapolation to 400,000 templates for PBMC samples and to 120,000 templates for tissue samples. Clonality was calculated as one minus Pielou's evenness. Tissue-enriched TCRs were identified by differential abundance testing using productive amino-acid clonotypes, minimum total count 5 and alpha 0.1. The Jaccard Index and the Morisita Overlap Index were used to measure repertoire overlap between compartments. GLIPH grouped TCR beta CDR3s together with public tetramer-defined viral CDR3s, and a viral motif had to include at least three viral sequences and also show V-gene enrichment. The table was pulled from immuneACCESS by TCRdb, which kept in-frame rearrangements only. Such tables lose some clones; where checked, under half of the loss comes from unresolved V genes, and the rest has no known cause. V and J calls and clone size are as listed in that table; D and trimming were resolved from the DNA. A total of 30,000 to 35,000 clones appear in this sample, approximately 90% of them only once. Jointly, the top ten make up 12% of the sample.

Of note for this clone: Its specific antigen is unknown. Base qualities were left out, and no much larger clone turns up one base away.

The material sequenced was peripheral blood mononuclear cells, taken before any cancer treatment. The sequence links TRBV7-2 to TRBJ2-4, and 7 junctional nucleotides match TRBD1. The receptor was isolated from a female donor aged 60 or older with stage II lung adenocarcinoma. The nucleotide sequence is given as TGTGCCAGCCACAGGGGCGGATCGGACATTCAGTACTTC. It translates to CASHRGGSDIQYF. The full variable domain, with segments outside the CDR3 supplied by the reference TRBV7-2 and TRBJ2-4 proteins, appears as GAGVSQSPSNKVTEKGKDVELRCDPISGHTALYWYRQSLGQGLEFLIYFQGNSAPDKSGLPSDRFSAERTGGSVSTLTIQRTQQEDSAVYLCASHRGGSDIQYFGAGTRLSVL.